This T cell receptor beta chain came from a study of T cells in Graves' hyperthyroidism and ophthalmopathy. Amplification yielded TCR beta CDR3 regions, with RNA transcripts as the source. The HTBI primer set drove a first-round RT-PCR of the TCR CDR3. A single record per CDR3 protein comes from TCRdb applying MiXCR to the multiplex PCR reads. Of some 270,000 distinct CDR3 sequences listed, 12% to 15% are singletons. CDR1 and CDR2 from the germline V gene are SGHTA and FQGNSA. V lost 5 bases and J lost 16, with 15 bases in between. The CDR3 extends over 11 amino acids. Source material for PBMCs was over 8 ml fresh peripheral blood. This clonotype has ten or more counts.

This clonotype was obtained from a woman aged 35 to 49 with Graves' hyperthyroidism. Sequences were obtained from blood. The rearrangement uses TRBV7-2 and TRBJ2-1; the D is unclear. This CDR3 is CASSPGVSQFF. CDR3 DNA sequence: TGTGCCAGCAGCCCTGGTGTCTCGCAATTCTTC.